The sequence of this TCR beta chain was determined in a study of T cells in Graves' hyperthyroidism and ophthalmopathy. TCR beta CDR3 regions were amplified from RNA. The HTBI primer set served for first-round RT-PCR of the TCR CDR3. TCRdb re-called the multiplex PCR reads through MiXCR, storing one row per CDR3 protein. Of about half a million distinct CDR3 sequences in the sample, more than 20% were seen once. There are many counts of this clonotype. CDR1 and CDR2 from the germline V gene are LNHNV and YYDKDF (reference sequence). CDR3 size: 16 residues. Deletions cut 3 bases from V and 2 bases from J, with 16 bases between.

The receptor's source is a man in his late teens or twenties with Graves' hyperthyroidism. The sample consisted of blood. The gene calls are TRBV15 and TRBJ2-5; D possibly corresponds to TRBD2 (6 bases). CDR3 sequence: CATSRGRDSQQETQYF. The CDR3 bases are TGTGCCACCAGCAGGGGCCGGGACTCTCAACAAGAGACCCAGTACTTC.